Given below is one T cell receptor beta chain in context. Antigen unknown. Read data end 3 residues before the CDR3 end; the end is taken from the germline J gene. CDR3 length equals 17 residues. From germline, CDR1 is MNHEY and CDR2 SVGEGT. immunoSEQ multiplex PCR used an average of around 1,200 ng genomic DNA. Assay used: immunoSEQ multiplex PCR; TCRdb lists only in-frame clones, some missing. The listing contains about 20,000 clones. These data belong to a study of T cells in women clearing cervical HPV infection. Study results and limitations: Each sample's T-cell count was unknown, possibly confounding richness.

The specimen was blood buffy coat. The gene calls are TRBV6-2 or TRBV6-3 and TRBJ1-2, with D unclear. The TCR sequence derives from a woman aged 18-70 years with a cervical HPV16 infection that either progressed to CIN3+ or cleared (not recorded which). Incomplete CDR3 DNA: TGTGCCAGCAGTTACTCCTCTAGCGGGCCTAGCACAGATACC. This sequence encodes CASSYSSSGPSTDT. In full, the CDR3 is CASSYSSSGPSTDTYTF.